The 13 T cell receptor beta chains below come from one sample, sequenced in a study of cytomegalovirus exposure and HLA in healthy donors (TCRdb year 2017). To prepare the library, the immunoSEQ multiplex PCR assay was applied. For the multiplex PCR, a mixture combining 60 forward primers for TCR Vbeta segments and 13 reverse primers for TCR Jbeta segments was used. The immuneACCESS repertoire file appears here via TCRdb, limited to in-frame rearrangements. These files lack a portion of the clones; in checked studies, under half of the deficit traces to unresolved V genes, and the cause of the others is not known. The table for this sample shows 130,000 to 150,000 clones. Jointly, the top ten make up less than 3% of the sample. Sequenced: PBMCs. The receptors were sampled from a man aged 35 to 55 in good health and CMV-seronegative.

The chain carries TRBV27 and TRBJ1-6, with D uncertain. Germline V gene sequence: CDR1 MNHEY, CDR2 SMNVEV (reference sequence). The V end lost 2 bases, the J end lost 7 bases, and 9 bases lay between the germline ends. The CDR3 runs 14 residues. CDR3 amino acids: CASSLSDTNSPLHF. The CDR3 nucleotides are TGTGCCAGCAGTTTAAGTGACACGAATTCACCCCTCCACTTT.

The CDR3 sequence is CASSLDLAGGSEQFF. In nucleotides, the CDR3 is TGTGCCAGCAGCTTAGATCTAGCGGGCGGGTCTGAGCAGTTCTTC. This sequence joins TRBV7-3 and TRBJ2-1, with 8 bases identical to TRBD2. CDR1 is SGHTA, CDR2 FQGTGA, per germline. The V gene end was trimmed by 2 bases and the J gene end by 9 bases; junction bases not matched to a gene: 9. This CDR3 spans 15 amino acids.

This chain links TRBV6-5 with TRBJ2-7; no firm D call. The germline V gene encodes CDR1 MNHEY and CDR2 SVGAGI. The V gene lost 0 bases and the J gene lost 0 bases, with 12 bases spanning the gap. The length of the CDR3 is 16 residues. The CDR3 DNA is TGTGCCAGCAGTTACTCGAGAACCACAGTCTCCTACGAGCAGTACTTC. This sequence encodes CASSYSRTTVSYEQYF.

The V and J genes are TRBV7-2 and TRBJ2-5; D unclear. The J call may be faulty, since TRBJ2-7 better matches the DNA end. The CDR3 contains 15 residues. Germline CDR1 is SGHTA and CDR2 is FQGNSA. The CDR3 DNA reads TGTGCCAGCAGCTTAGTCCGGATCGGGTCCTACGAGCAGTACTTC. Protein product: CASSLVRIGSYEQYF.

The chain carries TRBV5-4 and TRBJ1-2; no definite D call. Trimming took 2 bases from V and 3 from J, leaving 11 bases between them. Germline loops: CDR1 SGHNT, CDR2 YYREEE (reference sequence). The CDR3 covers 14 residues. CDR3 in amino acids: CASSLQQTYYGYTF. The DNA for the CDR3 is TGTGCCAGCAGCTTACAACAGACCTACTATGGCTACACCTTC. The complete variable domain, with remaining parts taken from reference TRBV5-4 and TRBJ1-2, reads ETGVTQSPTHLIKTRGQQVTLRCSSQSGHNTVSWYQQALGQGPQFIFQYYREEENGRGNFPPRFSGLQFPNYSSELNVNALELDDSALYLCASSLQQTYYGYTFGSGTRLTVV.

This CDR3 is CASSSRGGVIYNEQFF. The CDR3 DNA is TGTGCCAGCAGCTCCCGGGGGGGTGTGATCTACAATGAGCAGTTCTTC. The chain couples TRBV11-1 to TRBJ2-1; 8 bases line up with TRBD2. The CDR3 contains 16 residues. The junction had 8 bases not matched to a gene; V was cut back by 4 bases and J by 3 bases. Germline V gene lookup returns CDR1 SGHAT and CDR2 FQDESV (reference sequence).

The genes are TRBV19 and TRBJ1-4; D may be TRBD1 (5 bases). CDR1 LNHDA and CDR2 SQIVND come from the germline V gene (reference sequence). The CDR3 extends over 15 amino acids. The V end was cut by 2 bases, the J end by 7 bases, with 14 bases between. This chain's CDR3 is CASSINGGVAEKLFF. The CDR3 coding sequence is TGTGCCAGTAGTATAAACGGGGGTGTGGCTGAAAAACTGTTTTTT.

In DNA, the CDR3 is TGTGCCAGCAGTGCGAGGGAAGATACGCAGTATTTT. Its translation: CASSAREDTQYF. This chain connects TRBV6-6 to TRBJ2-3; the D gene is possibly TRBD2 (5 bases). This CDR3 has 12 residues. CDR1 and CDR2 from the germline V gene are MNHNY and SVGAGI (reference sequence). Trimming removed 5 bases from V and 5 bases from J, with 8 bases in between.

Comment on this clone: The junction differs from germline at one of its ends, possibly a read error. The chain has TRBV4-2 and TRBJ2-1; a possible D gene is TRBD2 (7 bases). This CDR3 has 17 amino acids. Germline V CDR1 and CDR2: LGHNA, YNFKEQ. The CDR3 DNA reads as TGTGCCAGCAGCAAAGAGGGAGGGGGGGGTTTTAGCAATGAGCAGTTCTTC. Protein: CASSKEGGGGFSNEQFF.

The CDR3 DNA is TGCGCCAGCAGTCAATCGAAGGAGCAGGGGGCTGGGGTCGAGCAGTACTTC. Amino acids: CASSQSKEQGAGVEQYF. J is TRBJ2-7 and V is TRBV23-1; 8 bases fit TRBD1. TRBV23-1 is identified as an open reading frame with a role that is uncertain. This CDR3 spans 17 amino acids. Trimming at V came to 0 bases and at J to 6 bases, leaving 13 bases not matched to a gene.

The chain recombines TRBV6-5 with TRBJ1-2; D not certain. Germline values: CDR1 MNHEY, CDR2 SVGAGI. V dropped 7 bases and J dropped 4 bases, with 10 bases sitting between them. CDR3 length: 12 amino acids. This CDR3 is CASNDGVYGYTF. CDR3 nucleotide sequence: TGTGCCAGCAATGACGGGGTCTATGGCTACACCTTC.

The chain recombines TRBV4-1 with TRBJ1-4, with D tentatively TRBD1 (6 bases). The CDR3 has 18 residues. Germline CDR1 and CDR2: MGHRA and YSYEKL. The germline V and J ends were trimmed by 1 base and 4 bases, with 19 bases remaining between them. In nucleotides, the CDR3 is TGCGCCAGCAGCCAAGTTGCCTCCCCAGGGGCCGGTAATGAAAAACTGTTTTTT. This translates into CASSQVASPGAGNEKLFF.

The chain recombines TRBV29-1 with TRBJ2-6, with D possibly TRBD1 on 5 matching bases. V dropped 0 bases and J dropped 0 bases, with 15 bases sitting between them. This CDR3 is built from 18 residues. Germline V gene data show CDR1 as SQVTM and CDR2 as ANQGSEA. CDR3 region: CSVEDEDILFSGANVLTF. CDR3 DNA: TGCAGCGTTGAAGATGAGGACATTCTCTTCTCTGGGGCCAACGTCCTGACTTTC.